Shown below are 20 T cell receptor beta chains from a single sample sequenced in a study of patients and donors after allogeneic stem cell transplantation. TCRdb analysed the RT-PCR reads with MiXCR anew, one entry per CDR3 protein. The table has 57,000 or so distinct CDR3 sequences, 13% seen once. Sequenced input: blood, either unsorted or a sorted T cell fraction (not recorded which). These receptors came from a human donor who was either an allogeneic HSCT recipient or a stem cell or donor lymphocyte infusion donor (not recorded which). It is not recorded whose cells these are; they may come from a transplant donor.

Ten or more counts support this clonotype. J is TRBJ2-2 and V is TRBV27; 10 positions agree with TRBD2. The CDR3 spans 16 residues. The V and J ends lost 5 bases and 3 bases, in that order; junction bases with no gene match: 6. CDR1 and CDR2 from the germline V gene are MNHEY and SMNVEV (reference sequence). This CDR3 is CASSLSGRGDTGELFF. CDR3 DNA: TGTGCCAGCAGTCTAAGCGGGAGGGGAGACACCGGGGAGCTGTTTTTT.

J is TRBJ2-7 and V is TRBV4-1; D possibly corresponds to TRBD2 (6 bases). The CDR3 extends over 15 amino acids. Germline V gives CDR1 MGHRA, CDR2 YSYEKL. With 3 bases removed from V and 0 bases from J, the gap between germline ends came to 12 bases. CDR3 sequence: CASSHRRGNSYEQYF. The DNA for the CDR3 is TGCGCCAGCAGCCACCGCCGCGGGAACTCCTACGAGCAGTACTTC.

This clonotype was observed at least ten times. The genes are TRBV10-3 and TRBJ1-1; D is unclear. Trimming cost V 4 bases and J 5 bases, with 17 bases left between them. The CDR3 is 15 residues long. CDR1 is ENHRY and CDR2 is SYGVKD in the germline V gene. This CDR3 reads CAISASGGYGTEAFF. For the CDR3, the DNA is TGTGCCATCAGTGCCTCGGGAGGGTATGGAACTGAAGCTTTCTTT.

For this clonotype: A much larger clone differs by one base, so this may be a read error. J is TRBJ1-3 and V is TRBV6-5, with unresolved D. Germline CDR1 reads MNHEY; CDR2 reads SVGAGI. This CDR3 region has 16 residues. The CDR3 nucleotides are TGTGCCAGCAGTCACTCCACAGTCCCCTCTGGAAACACCATATATTTT. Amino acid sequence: CASSHSTVPSGNTIYF.

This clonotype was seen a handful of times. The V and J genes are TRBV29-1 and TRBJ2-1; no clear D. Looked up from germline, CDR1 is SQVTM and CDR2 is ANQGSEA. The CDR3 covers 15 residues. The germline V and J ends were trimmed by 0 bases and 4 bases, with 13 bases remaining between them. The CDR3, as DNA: TGCAGCGTTGAAGATCCGGCTATGGAGTACAATGAGCAGTTCTTC. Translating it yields CSVEDPAMEYNEQFF.

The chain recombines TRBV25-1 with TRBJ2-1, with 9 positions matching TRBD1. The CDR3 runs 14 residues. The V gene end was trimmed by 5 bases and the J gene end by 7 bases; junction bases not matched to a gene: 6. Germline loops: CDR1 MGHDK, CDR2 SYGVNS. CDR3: CASSFTGGRNEQFF. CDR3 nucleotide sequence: TGTGCCAGCAGTTTTACAGGGGGCCGGAATGAGCAGTTCTTC.

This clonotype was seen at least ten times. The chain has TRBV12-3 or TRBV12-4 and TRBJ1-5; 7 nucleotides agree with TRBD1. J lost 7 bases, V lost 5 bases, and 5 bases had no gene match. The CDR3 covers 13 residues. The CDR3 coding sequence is TGTGCCAGCAGTCGACAGGGTGGACAGCCCCAGCATTTT. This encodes CASSRQGGQPQHF.

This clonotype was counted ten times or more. The CDR3 coding sequence is TGTGCCAGCTCACCCTCCGGGGGGAATCAGCCCCAGCATTTT. The encoded protein is CASSPSGGNQPQHF. This chain joins TRBV18 and TRBJ1-5; TRBD1 is a possible D gene (5 bases). The CDR3 length is 14 residues. V gave up 3 bases and J gave up 4 bases, with 10 bases separating them. Germline values: CDR1 KGHSH, CDR2 LQKENI.

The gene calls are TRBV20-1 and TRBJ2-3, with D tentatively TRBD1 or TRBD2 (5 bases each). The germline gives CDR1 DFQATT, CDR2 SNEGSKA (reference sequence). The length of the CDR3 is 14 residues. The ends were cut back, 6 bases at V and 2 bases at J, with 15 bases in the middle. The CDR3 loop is CSATLRDDTDTQYF. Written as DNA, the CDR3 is TGCAGTGCCACCCTCCGGGACGACACAGATACGCAGTATTTT.

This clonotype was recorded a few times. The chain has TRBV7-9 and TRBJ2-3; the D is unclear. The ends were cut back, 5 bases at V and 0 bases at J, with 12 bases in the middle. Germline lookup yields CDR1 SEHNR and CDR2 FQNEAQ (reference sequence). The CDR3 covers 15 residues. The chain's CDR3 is CASSVRPPSTDTQYF. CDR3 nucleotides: TGTGCCAGCAGCGTCCGCCCGCCTAGCACAGATACGCAGTATTTT.

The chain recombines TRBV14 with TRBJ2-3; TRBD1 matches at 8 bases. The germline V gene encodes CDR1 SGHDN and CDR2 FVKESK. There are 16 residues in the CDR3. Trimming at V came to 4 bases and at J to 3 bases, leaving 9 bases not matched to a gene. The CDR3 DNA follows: TGTGCCAGCAGCCCACGGACAGGGTTTCGGACAGATACGCAGTATTTT. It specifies CASSPRTGFRTDTQYF.

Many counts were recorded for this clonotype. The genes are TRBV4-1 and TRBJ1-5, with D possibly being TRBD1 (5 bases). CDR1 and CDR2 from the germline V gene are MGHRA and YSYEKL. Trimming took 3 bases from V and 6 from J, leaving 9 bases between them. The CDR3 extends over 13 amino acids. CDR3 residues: CASSQGVPQPQHF. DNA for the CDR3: TGCGCCAGCAGCCAGGGGGTACCTCAGCCCCAGCATTTT.

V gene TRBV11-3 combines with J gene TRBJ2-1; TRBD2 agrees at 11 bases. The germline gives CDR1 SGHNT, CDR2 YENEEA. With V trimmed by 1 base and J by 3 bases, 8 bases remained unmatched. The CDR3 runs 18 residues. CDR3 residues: CASSLGLLAGVVYNEQFF. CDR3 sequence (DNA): TGTGCCAGCAGCTTAGGTTTACTAGCGGGAGTGGTCTACAATGAGCAGTTCTTC.

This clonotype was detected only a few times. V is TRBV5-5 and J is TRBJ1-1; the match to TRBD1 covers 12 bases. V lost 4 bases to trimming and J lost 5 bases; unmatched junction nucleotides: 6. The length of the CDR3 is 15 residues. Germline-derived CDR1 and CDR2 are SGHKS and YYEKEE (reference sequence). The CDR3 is CASSPGTGGGTEAFF. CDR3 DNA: TGTGCCAGCAGCCCCGGGACAGGGGGCGGAACTGAAGCTTTCTTT.

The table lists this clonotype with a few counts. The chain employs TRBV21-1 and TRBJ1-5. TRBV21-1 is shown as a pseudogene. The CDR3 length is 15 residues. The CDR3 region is CASSKGTVLYQPQHF. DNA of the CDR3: TGTGCCAGCAGCAAGGGTACAGTACTTTATCAGCCCCAGCATTTT.

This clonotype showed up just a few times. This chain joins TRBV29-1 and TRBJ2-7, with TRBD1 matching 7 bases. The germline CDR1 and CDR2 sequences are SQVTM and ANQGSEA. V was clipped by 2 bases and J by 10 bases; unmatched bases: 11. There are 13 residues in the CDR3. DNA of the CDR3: TGCAGCGTTGAACCCACAAATCGACAGGGCCAGTACTTC. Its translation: CSVEPTNRQGQYF.

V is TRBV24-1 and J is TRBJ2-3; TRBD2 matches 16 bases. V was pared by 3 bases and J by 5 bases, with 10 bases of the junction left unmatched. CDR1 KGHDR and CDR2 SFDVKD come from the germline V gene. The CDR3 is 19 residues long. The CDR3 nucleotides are TGTGCCACCAGTGATCCCGGGACTAGCGGGAGGGATTTGCGAGATACGCAGTATTTT. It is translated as CATSDPGTSGRDLRDTQYF.

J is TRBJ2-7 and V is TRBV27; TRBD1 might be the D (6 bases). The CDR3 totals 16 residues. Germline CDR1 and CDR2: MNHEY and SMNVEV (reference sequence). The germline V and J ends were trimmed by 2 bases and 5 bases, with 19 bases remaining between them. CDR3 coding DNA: TGTGCCAGCAGTTTAGGACCGGCAGGGGTTGAAAACGAGCAGTACTTC. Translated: CASSLGPAGVENEQYF.

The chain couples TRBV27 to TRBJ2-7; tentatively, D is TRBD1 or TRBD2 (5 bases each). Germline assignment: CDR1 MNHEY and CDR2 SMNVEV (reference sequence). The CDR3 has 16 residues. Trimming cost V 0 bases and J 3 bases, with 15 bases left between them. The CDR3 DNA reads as TGTGCCAGCAGTTTATCGGGGCCCGACTACCGCTACGAGCAGTACTTC. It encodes CASSLSGPDYRYEQYF.

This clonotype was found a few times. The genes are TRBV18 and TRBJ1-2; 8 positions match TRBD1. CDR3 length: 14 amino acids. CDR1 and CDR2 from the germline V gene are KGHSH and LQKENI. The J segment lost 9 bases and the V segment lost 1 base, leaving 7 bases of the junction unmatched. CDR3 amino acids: CASSPRVTGVRYTF. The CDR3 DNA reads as TGTGCCAGCTCACCACGAGTGACAGGGGTTCGCTACACCTTC.